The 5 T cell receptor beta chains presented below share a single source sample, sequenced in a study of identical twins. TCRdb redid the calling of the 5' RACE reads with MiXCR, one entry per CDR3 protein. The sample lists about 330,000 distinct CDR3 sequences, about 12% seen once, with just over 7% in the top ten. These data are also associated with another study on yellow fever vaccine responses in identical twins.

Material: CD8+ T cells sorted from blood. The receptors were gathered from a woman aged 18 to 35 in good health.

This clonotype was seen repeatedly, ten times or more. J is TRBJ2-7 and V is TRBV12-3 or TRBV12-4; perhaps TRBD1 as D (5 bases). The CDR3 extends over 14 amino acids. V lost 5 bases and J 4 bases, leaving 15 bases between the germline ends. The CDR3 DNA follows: TGTGCCAGCAGTGCCTTCCTCAGGGATTACGAGCAGTACTTC. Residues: CASSAFLRDYEQYF.

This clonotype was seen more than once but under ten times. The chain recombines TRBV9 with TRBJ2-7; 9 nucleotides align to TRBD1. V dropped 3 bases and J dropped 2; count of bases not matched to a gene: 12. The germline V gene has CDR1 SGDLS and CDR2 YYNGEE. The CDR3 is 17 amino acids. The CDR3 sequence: CASSGPGQGLLPYEQYF. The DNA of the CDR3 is TGTGCCAGCAGCGGTCCGGGACAGGGTTTATTGCCCTACGAGCAGTACTTC.

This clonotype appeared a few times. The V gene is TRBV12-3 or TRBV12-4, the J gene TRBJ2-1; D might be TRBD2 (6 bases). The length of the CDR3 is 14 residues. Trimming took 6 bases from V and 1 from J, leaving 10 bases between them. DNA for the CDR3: TGTGCCAGCAGAACGGGAGTTTCCTACAATGAGCAGTTCTTC. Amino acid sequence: CASRTGVSYNEQFF.

CDR3 amino acids: CASSAGLAGNTGELFF. CDR3 coding DNA: TGTGCCAGCAGCGCAGGACTAGCGGGGAACACCGGGGAGCTGTTTTTT. This sequence joins TRBV9 and TRBJ2-2, with 11 positions matching TRBD2. Trimming removed 3 bases from V and 1 base from J; junction bases left unmatched: 2. Germline-derived CDR1 and CDR2 are SGDLS and YYNGEE. CDR3 length equals 16 residues.

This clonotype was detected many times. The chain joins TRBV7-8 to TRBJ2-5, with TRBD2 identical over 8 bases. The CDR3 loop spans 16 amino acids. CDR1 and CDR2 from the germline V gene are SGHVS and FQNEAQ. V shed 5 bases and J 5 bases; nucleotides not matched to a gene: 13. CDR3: CASSHGRAASMETQYF. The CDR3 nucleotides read TGTGCCAGCAGCCACGGGAGGGCCGCTTCTATGGAGACCCAGTACTTC.